The next 21 T cell receptor beta chains were all read from a single sample in a study of control samples from healthy donors and cancer patients. Produced via immunoSEQ multiplex PCR; TCRdb's table is partial and in-frame only. The sample contains roughly 86,000 clones, just over 90% of which appear only once. The material sequenced was blood. Receptor source: a woman aged 18-29 years in good health.

The chain carries TRBV6-6 and TRBJ2-7, with D perhaps assigned TRBD1 or TRBD2 (5 bases each). Trimming removed 2 bases at V and 3 bases at J, with 11 bases between. Germline assignment: CDR1 MNHNY and CDR2 SVGAGI (reference sequence). The CDR3 extends over 14 amino acids. CDR3 nucleotides: TGTGCCAGCAGTTACCTCGGGACGGGCTACGAGCAGTACTTC. This translates into CASSYLGTGYEQYF.

The CDR3 DNA reads as TGCAGCGTTGGGGATGGGAGGTTGGGGGATGATGGCTACACCTTC. Encoded protein: CSVGDGRLGDDGYTF. V and J are TRBV29-1 and TRBJ1-2; D might be TRBD1 (5 bases). V lost 4 bases, J lost 6 bases, and 21 bases lay in between. There are 15 residues in the CDR3. Germline CDR1 reads SQVTM; CDR2 reads ANQGSEA. The variable domain in full, with the rest retrieved from reference TRBV29-1 and TRBJ1-2, is SAVISQKPSRDICQRGTSLTIQCQVDSQVTMMFWYRQQPGQSLTLIATANQGSEATYESGFVIDKFPISRPNLTFSTLTVSNMSPEDSSIYLCSVGDGRLGDDGYTFGSGTRLTVV.

This chain connects TRBV10-1 to TRBJ2-5, with D perhaps TRBD1 (5 bases). V lost 0 bases, J lost 4 bases, and 9 bases lay in between. The germline gives CDR1 WNHNN, CDR2 SYGVQD (reference sequence). This CDR3 is built from 14 residues. This CDR3 reads CASSESTGRETQYF. CDR3 coding DNA: TGCGCCAGCAGTGAGTCAACAGGACGAGAGACCCAGTACTTC.

V gene TRBV5-4 combines with J gene TRBJ1-4; a weak D match, TRBD1 (6 bases). Trimming removed 4 bases at V and 6 bases at J, with 16 bases between. This CDR3 contains 15 residues. CDR1 and CDR2 from the germline V gene are SGHNT and YYREEE (reference sequence). DNA for the CDR3: TGTGCCAGCAGCCATCCCGGGACACCAGATGAAAAACTGTTTTTT. Its protein product is CASSHPGTPDEKLFF. Supplemented by reference TRBV5-4 and TRBJ1-4, the full variable domain reads ETGVTQSPTHLIKTRGQQVTLRCSSQSGHNTVSWYQQALGQGPQFIFQYYREEENGRGNFPPRFSGLQFPNYSSELNVNALELDDSALYLCASSHPGTPDEKLFFGSGTQLSVL.

The J gene is TRBJ2-1, the V gene TRBV5-1; 7 bases agree with TRBD1. The CDR3 is made up of 13 amino acids. Germline V gene data show CDR1 as SGHRS and CDR2 as YFSETQ. J lost 12 bases, V lost 4 bases, and 10 bases had no gene match. CDR3 coding DNA: TGCGCCAGCAGCCAAAACACAGGGGTGGGGCAGTTCTTC. Residues: CASSQNTGVGQFF.

The chain couples TRBV28 to TRBJ1-3; maybe TRBD1 (5 bases). There are 16 residues in the CDR3. Trimming took 7 bases from V and 4 from J, leaving 20 bases between them. Per the germline V gene, CDR1 is MDHEN and CDR2 is SYDVKM. As DNA, the CDR3 is TGTGCCAGCACCATGGACGTTGGTTCAGGGGGAAACACCATATATTTT. Its translation is CASTMDVGSGGNTIYF.

CDR3 DNA sequence: TGTGCCAGCTCACCACGTCCTAGCGGGGGATTTCACAATGAGCAGTTCTTC. Amino acid sequence: CASSPRPSGGFHNEQFF. The J gene is TRBJ2-1, the V gene TRBV18; 10 bases agree with TRBD2. V shed 1 base, J shed 5 bases, and the junction held 8 bases outside the gene matches. Germline CDR1 KGHSH, CDR2 LQKENI. The CDR3 contains 17 residues. Using reference TRBV18 and TRBJ2-1 for the parts outside the CDR3, the full variable domain is NAGVMQNPRHLVRRRGQEARLRCSPMKGHSHVYWYRQLPEEGLKFMVYLQKENIIDESGMPKERFSAEFPKEGPSILRIQQVVRGDSAAYFCASSPRPSGGFHNEQFFGPGTRLTVL.

The chain is built from TRBV23-1 and TRBJ1-2; 9 bases map to TRBD1. TRBV23-1 falls under the ORF class, with uncertain function. This CDR3 comprises 14 residues. The J segment lost 3 bases and the V segment lost 10 bases, leaving 9 bases of the junction unmatched. The CDR3 DNA reads as TGCGCCAACTTGAGCGGGACAGGGTACTATGGCTACACCTTC. Translated: CANLSGTGYYGYTF.

The rearrangement joins TRBV27 to TRBJ1-5, with D perhaps matching TRBD1 (6 bases). Looked up from germline, CDR1 is MNHEY and CDR2 is SMNVEV (reference sequence). The CDR3 spans 15 residues. Trimming took 0 bases from V and 7 from J, leaving 13 bases between them. CDR3 DNA: TGTGCCAGCAGTTTATCTGGGGGGGCCCGCCAGCCCCAGCATTTT. It translates to CASSLSGGARQPQHF.

J is TRBJ2-7 and V is TRBV6-5, with 7 positions matching TRBD1. The V and J ends lost 8 bases and 1 base, in that order; junction bases with no gene match: 5. CDR3 length: 13 residues. Per the germline V gene, CDR1 is MNHEY and CDR2 is SVGAGI. The CDR3 is CASGTAPSYEQYF. CDR3 coding DNA: TGTGCCAGCGGGACAGCACCTTCCTACGAGCAGTACTTC.

This chain uses TRBV3-1 (or the pseudogene TRBV3-2) with TRBJ1-5; D unresolved. V was clipped by 1 base and J by 3 bases, with 10 bases between them. The CDR3 sequence is 15 residues long. CDR1 and CDR2 (germline): LGHDT, YNNKEL (reference sequence). CDR3 DNA: TGTGCCAGCAGCCAAGCCTCCGGGTCCAATCAGCCCCAGCATTTT. Translation gives CASSQASGSNQPQHF.

The V gene is TRBV6-1, the J gene TRBJ1-4, with a tentative D call TRBD1 (5 bases). The V end lost 2 bases, the J end lost 8 bases, and 15 bases lay between the germline ends. This CDR3 is 15 amino acids long. The germline V gene has CDR1 MNHNS and CDR2 SASEGT. CDR3 region: CASSESMGVGEKLFF. DNA of the CDR3: TGTGCCAGCAGTGAATCTATGGGGGTTGGGGAAAAACTGTTTTTT.

The chain joins TRBV7-9 to TRBJ1-2; D remains ambiguous. V lost 7 bases and J lost 1, with 10 bases in between. Per germline, CDR1 SEHNR and CDR2 FQNEAQ (reference sequence). This CDR3 region has 13 residues. Written as DNA, the CDR3 is TGTGCCAGCACGCGCGACGGTAACTATGGCTACACCTTC. Amino acids: CASTRDGNYGYTF.

The V gene is TRBV6-5, the J gene TRBJ1-4, with unresolved D. The CDR3 spans 14 residues. CDR1 and CDR2 from the germline V gene are MNHEY and SVGAGI. V lost 2 bases, J lost 3 bases, and 7 bases lay in between. The CDR3: CASSYEGSNEKLFF. The CDR3 DNA reads as TGTGCCAGCAGTTACGAAGGGTCTAATGAAAAACTGTTTTTT.

This clone was found once. The rearrangement uses TRBV18 and TRBJ1-2; no clear D. The ends were cut back, 3 bases at V and 0 bases at J, with 11 bases in the middle. This CDR3 contains 15 residues. Germline CDR1 KGHSH, CDR2 LQKENI. CDR3 amino acids: CASSPPAAANYGYTF. CDR3 coding DNA: TGTGCCAGCTCACCCCCCGCGGCAGCTAACTATGGCTACACCTTC.

This chain connects TRBV7-7 to TRBJ2-3; the match to TRBD2 covers 9 bases. In germline, CDR1 is SSHAT, CDR2 FNYEAQ (reference sequence). The CDR3 spans 15 residues. V gave up 5 bases and J gave up 2 bases; unmatched junction bases: 5. The CDR3 sequence is CASSLRGGHTDTQYF. The CDR3 DNA sequence: TGTGCCAGCAGCCTGCGGGGGGGACACACAGATACGCAGTATTTT.

The chain has TRBV2 and TRBJ1-1; D uncertain. V gave up 7 bases and J gave up 5 bases, with 17 bases separating them. Germline V gives CDR1 SNHLY, CDR2 FYNNEI. The CDR3 sequence is 14 residues long. In DNA form, the CDR3 reads TGTGCCAGCATCGCGCCGGAGGTGAGAACTGAAGCTTTCTTT. It is translated as CASIAPEVRTEAFF.

The chain combines TRBV6-5 with TRBJ2-7, with no clear D. Germline V lookup: CDR1 MNHEY, CDR2 SVGAGI. Trimming removed 7 bases from V and 6 bases from J, with 7 bases in between. The CDR3 is 10 amino acids. CDR3 amino acids: CASTHGEQYF. CDR3 nucleotide sequence: TGTGCCAGCACCCATGGCGAGCAGTACTTC.

The genes are TRBV24-1 and TRBJ2-7, with D tentatively TRBD1 (7 bases). The CDR3 sequence is 15 residues long. The V end was cut by 4 bases, the J end by 2 bases, with 14 bases between. Per germline, CDR1 KGHDR and CDR2 SFDVKD. CDR3 in amino acids: CATSESGGTAYEQYF. DNA of the CDR3: TGTGCCACCAGTGAGAGCGGAGGGACAGCCTACGAGCAGTACTTC.

V is TRBV20-1 and J is TRBJ1-1; D not certain. Germline V gene data show CDR1 as DFQATT and CDR2 as SNEGSKA (reference sequence). The length of the CDR3 is 11 residues. Trimming pared 6 bases from V and 8 bases from J, leaving 13 bases between. In nucleotides, the CDR3 is TGCAGTGCCCTCCAATTGGGGGAAGCTTTCTTT. Protein sequence: CSALQLGEAFF.

This clone was seen more than once but under ten times. This chain links TRBV5-5 with TRBJ1-2, with unresolved D. CDR1 SGHKS and CDR2 YYEKEE come from the germline V gene (reference sequence). Trimming removed 0 bases at V and 2 bases at J, with 11 bases between. This CDR3 comprises 15 residues. DNA of the CDR3: TGTGCCAGCAGCTTGGCGGAAGGAACGAACTATGGCTACACCTTC. This sequence encodes CASSLAEGTNYGYTF. Full variable domain (missing parts from reference TRBV5-5 and TRBJ1-2): DAGVTQSPTHLIKTRGQQVTLRCSPISGHKSVSWYQQVLGQGPQFIFQYYEKEERGRGNFPDRFSARQFPNYSSELNVNALLLGDSALYLCASSLAEGTNYGYTFGSGTRLTVV.